This T cell receptor (beta chain) was recorded in a study of OX40 agonist ivuxolimab in advanced cancers. Background on the study: The mean age was roughly 60 years, ranging from roughly 23 to 90, with over 70% of participants male. Study-level results: Not determined was the antigen specificity of the expanded peripheral T cells.

To note about this clone: Its antigen is currently unknown.

V was pared by 7 bases and J by 4 bases, with 14 bases between. Germline V gene data show CDR1 as SQVTM and CDR2 as ANQGSEA. The CDR3 totals 13 residues. Some clones are missing from TCRdb's copy, which holds only in-frame ones; the method was immunoSEQ multiplex PCR. This sample has 50,000 to 65,000 clones, with 88% found just once. The origin of this receptor is an adult with an advanced solid tumor such as melanoma, head and neck, liver or kidney cancer. Here the sequenced sample was CD4+ or CD8+ T cells sorted from blood, taken in a trial of the OX40 agonist ivuxolimab. The genes are TRBV29-1 and TRBJ2-1; no definite D call. The CDR3 coding sequence is TGCAGCGCTGGGGTTTCATTTTACAATGAGCAGTTCTTC. Encoded protein: CSAGVSFYNEQFF.